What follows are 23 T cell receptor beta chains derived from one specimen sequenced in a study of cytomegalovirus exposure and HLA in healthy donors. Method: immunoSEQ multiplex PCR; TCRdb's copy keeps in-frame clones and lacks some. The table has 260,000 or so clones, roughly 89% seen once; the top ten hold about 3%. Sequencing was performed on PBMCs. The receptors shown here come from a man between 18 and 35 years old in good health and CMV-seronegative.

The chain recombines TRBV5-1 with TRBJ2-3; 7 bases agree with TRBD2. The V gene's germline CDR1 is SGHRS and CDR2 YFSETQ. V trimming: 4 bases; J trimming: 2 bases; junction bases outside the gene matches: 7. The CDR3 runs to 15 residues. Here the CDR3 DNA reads TGCGCCAGCAGCGGGGAGGGACTCTTCACAGATACGCAGTATTTT. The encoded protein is CASSGEGLFTDTQYF. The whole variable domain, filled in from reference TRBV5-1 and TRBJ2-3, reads KAGVTQTPRYLIKTRGQQVTLSCSPISGHRSVSWYQQTPGQGLQFLFEYFSETQRNKGNFPGRFSGRQFSNSRSEMNVSTLELGDSALYLCASSGEGLFTDTQYFGPGTRLTVL.

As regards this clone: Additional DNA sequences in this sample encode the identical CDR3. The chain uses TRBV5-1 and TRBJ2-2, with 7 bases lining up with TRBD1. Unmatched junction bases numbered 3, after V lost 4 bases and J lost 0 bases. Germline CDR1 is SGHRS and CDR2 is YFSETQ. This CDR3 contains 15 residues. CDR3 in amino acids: CASSPGQSNTGELFF. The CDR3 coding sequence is TGCGCCAGCAGCCCGGGACAGTCGAACACCGGGGAGCTGTTTTTT.

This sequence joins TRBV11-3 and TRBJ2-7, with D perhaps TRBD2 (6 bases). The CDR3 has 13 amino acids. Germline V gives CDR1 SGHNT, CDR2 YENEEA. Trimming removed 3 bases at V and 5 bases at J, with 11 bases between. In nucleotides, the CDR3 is TGTGCCAGCAGCTTGGGTCGGGAGAACGAGCAGTACTTC. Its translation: CASSLGRENEQYF. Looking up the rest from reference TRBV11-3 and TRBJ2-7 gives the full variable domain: EAGVVQSPRYKIIEKKQPVAFWCNPISGHNTLYWYLQNLGQGPELLIRYENEEAVDDSQLPKDRFSAERLKGVDSTLKIQPAELGDSAVYLCASSLGRENEQYFGPGTRLTVT.

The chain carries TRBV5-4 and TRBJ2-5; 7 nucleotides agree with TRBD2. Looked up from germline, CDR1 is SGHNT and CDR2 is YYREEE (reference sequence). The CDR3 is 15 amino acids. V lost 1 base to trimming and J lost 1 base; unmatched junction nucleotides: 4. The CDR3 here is CASSLWSGGQETQYF. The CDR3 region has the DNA TGTGCCAGCAGCTTGTGGTCGGGAGGCCAAGAGACCCAGTACTTC.

The CDR3 DNA reads TGCGCCAGCAGCCAAGATACGGCCAGGGGGCTGAACGGGGAGCTGTTTTTT. The encoded protein is CASSQDTARGLNGELFF. The gene calls are TRBV4-3 and TRBJ2-2, with 8 positions matching TRBD1. The CDR3 runs 17 residues. Trimming took 0 bases from V and 7 from J; bases not matched to a gene: 10. Germline V gives CDR1 LGHNA, CDR2 YSLEER.

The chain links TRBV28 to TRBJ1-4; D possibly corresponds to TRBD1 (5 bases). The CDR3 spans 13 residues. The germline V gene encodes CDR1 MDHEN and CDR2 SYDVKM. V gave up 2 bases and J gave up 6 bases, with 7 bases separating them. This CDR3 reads CASSLGGDEKLFF. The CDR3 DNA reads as TGTGCCAGCAGTTTAGGGGGGGATGAAAAACTGTTTTTT.

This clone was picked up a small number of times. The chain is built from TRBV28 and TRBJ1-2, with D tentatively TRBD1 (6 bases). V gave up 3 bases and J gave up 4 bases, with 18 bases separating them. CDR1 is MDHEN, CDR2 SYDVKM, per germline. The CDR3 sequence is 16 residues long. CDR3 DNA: TGTGCCAGCAGTTTGGAACAGGGTTCGCCCTCCTATGGCTACACCTTC. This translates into CASSLEQGSPSYGYTF.

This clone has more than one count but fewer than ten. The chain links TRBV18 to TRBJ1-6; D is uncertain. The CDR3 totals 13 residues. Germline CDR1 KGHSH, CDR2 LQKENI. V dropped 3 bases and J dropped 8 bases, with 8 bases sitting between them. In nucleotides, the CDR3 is TGTGCCAGCTCACCGAGCCGGGATTCACCCCTCCACTTT. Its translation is CASSPSRDSPLHF.

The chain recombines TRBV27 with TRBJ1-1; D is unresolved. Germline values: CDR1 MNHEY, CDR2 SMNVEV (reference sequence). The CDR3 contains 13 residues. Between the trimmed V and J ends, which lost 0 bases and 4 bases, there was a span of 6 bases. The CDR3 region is CASSLSKATEAFF. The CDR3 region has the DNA TGTGCCAGCAGTTTATCGAAAGCCACTGAAGCTTTCTTT.

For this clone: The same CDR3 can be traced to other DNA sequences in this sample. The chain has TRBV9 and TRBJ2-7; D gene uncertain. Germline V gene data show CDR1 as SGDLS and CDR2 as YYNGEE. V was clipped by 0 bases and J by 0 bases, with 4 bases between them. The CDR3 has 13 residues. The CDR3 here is CASSVGSSYEQYF. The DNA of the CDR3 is TGTGCCAGCAGCGTAGGTAGCTCCTACGAGCAGTACTTC.

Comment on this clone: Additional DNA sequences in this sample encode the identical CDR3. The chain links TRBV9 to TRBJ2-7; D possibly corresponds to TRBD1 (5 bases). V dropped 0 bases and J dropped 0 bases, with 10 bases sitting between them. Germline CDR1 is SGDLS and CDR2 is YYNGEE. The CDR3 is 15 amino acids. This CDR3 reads CASSVGTGRSYEQYF. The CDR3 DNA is TGTGCCAGCAGCGTAGGAACAGGTCGCTCCTACGAGCAGTACTTC.

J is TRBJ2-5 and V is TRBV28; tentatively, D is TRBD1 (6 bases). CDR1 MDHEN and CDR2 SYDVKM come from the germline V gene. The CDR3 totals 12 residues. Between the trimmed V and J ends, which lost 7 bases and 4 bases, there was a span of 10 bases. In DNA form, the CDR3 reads TGTGCCAGCACCCAGGGGAGAGAGACCCAGTACTTC. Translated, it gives CASTQGRETQYF.

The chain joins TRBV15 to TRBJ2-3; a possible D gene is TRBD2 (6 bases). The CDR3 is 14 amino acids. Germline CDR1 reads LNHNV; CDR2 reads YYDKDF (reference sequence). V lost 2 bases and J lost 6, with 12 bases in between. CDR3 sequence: CATSRPGTADTQYF. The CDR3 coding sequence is TGTGCCACCAGCAGACCCGGGACTGCGGATACGCAGTATTTT. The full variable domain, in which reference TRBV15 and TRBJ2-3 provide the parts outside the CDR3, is DAMVIQNPRYQVTQFGKPVTLSCSQTLNHNVMYWYQQKSSQAPKLLFHYYDKDFNNEADTPDNFQSRRPNTSFCFLDIRSPGLGDTAMYLCATSRPGTADTQYFGPGTRLTVL.

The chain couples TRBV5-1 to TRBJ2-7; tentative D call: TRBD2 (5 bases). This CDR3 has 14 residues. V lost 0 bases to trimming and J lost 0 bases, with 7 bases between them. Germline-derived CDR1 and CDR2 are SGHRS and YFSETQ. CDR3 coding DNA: TGCGCCAGCAGCTTGGTGGGGAGCTCCTACGAGCAGTACTTC. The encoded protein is CASSLVGSSYEQYF.

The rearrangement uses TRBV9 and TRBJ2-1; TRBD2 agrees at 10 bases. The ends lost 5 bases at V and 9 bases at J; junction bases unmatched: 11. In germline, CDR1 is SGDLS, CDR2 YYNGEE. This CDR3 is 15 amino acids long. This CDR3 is CASSASSGSYGEQFF. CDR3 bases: TGTGCCAGCAGTGCCTCTAGCGGGAGTTACGGTGAGCAGTTCTTC.

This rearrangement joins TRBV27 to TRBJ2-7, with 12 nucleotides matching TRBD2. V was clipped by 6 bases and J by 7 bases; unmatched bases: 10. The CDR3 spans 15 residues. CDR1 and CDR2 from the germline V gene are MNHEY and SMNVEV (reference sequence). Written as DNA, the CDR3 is TGTGCCAGCAGCCAGACTAGCGGGGGACTACTTGAGCAGTACTTC. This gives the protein CASSQTSGGLLEQYF.

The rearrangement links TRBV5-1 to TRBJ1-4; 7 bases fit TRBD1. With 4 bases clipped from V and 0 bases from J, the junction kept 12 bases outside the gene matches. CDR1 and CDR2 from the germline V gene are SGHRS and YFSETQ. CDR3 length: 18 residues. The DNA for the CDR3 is TGCGCCAGCAGCCCCTCCGGAGGGGGCCTTGCAACTAATGAAAAACTGTTTTTT. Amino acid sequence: CASSPSGGGLATNEKLFF.

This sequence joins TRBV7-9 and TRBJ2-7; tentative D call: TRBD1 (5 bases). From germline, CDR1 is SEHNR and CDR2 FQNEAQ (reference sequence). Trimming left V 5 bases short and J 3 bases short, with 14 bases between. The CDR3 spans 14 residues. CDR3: CASSRSRQSYEQYF. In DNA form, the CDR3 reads TGTGCCAGCAGCCGAAGTCGACAGAGCTACGAGCAGTACTTC.

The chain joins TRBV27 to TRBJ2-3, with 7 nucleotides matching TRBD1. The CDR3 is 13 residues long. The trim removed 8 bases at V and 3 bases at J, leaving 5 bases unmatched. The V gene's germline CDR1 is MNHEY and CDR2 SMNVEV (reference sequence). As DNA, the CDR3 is TGTGCCAGCGCTGCACAGGGGACAGATACGCAGTATTTT. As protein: CASAAQGTDTQYF.

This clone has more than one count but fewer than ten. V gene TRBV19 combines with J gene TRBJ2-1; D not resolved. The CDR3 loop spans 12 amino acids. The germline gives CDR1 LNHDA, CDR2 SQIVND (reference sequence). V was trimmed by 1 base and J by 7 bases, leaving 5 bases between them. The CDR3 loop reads CASSIGPNEQFF. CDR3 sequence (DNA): TGTGCCAGTAGTATAGGGCCGAATGAGCAGTTCTTC.

The CDR3 loop is CASSQDRGHQINEQFF. For the CDR3, the DNA is TGCGCCAGCAGCCAAGATCGGGGACACCAGATAAATGAGCAGTTCTTC. This chain uses TRBV4-1 with TRBJ2-1; tentative D call: TRBD1 (6 bases). V was shortened by 0 bases and J by 7 bases, with 16 bases between the two germline ends. The germline gives CDR1 MGHRA, CDR2 YSYEKL. The length of the CDR3 is 16 residues.

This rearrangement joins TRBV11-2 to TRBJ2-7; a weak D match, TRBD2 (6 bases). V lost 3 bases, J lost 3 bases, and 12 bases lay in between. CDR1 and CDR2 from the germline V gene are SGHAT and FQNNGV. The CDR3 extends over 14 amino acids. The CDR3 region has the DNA TGTGCCAGCAGCTTTAGCGGAGCAGTCTACGAGCAGTACTTC. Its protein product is CASSFSGAVYEQYF.

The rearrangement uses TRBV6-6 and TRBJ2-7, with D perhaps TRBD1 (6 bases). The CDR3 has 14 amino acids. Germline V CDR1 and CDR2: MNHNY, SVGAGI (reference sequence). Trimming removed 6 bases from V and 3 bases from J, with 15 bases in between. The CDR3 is CASSLHTTGYEQYF. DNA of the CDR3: TGTGCCAGCAGCCTACATACGACAGGCTACGAGCAGTACTTC.